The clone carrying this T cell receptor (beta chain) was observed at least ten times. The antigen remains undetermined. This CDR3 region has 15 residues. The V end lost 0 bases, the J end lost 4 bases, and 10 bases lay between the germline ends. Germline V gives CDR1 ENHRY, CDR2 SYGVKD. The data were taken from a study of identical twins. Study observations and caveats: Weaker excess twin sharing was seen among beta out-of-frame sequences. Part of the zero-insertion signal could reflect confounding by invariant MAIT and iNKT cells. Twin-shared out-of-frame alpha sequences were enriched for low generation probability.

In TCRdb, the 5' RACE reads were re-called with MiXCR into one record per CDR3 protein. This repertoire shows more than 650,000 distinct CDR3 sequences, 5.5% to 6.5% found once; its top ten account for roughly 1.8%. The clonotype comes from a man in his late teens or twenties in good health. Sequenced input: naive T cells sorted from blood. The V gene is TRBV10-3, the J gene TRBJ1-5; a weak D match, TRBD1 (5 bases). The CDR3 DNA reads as TGTGCCATCAGTGAGTCTTTGGGGGGTAATCAGCCCCAGCATTTT. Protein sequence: CAISESLGGNQPQHF.